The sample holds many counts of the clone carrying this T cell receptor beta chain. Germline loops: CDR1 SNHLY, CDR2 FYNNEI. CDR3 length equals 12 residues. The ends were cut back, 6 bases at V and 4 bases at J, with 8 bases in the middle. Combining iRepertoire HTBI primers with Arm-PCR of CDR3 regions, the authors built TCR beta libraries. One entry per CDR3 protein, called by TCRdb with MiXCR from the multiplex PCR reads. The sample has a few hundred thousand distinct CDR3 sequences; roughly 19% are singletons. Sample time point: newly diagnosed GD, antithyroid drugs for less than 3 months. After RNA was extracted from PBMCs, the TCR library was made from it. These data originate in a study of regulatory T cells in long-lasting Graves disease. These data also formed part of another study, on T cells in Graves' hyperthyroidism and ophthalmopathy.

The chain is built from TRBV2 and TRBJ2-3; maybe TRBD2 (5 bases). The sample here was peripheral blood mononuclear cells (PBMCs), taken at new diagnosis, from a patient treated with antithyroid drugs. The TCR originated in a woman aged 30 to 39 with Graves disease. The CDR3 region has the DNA TGTGCCAGCAGCCTAGCAGCAGATACGCAGTATTTT. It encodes CASSLAADTQYF.